The 21 T cell receptor beta chains below all came from one sample that was sequenced in a study of PD-1 and CTLA-4 blockade in melanoma. The repertoire was sequenced with immunoSEQ multiplex PCR; TCRdb's copy has only in-frame clones and lacks some. Of tens of thousands of clones listed, 88% are singletons. Here the sequenced sample was CD8+ T cells from peripheral blood, taken from a patient given anti-PD-1 treatment. The receptors come from a human donor with melanoma.

The chain carries TRBV19 and TRBJ2-1; 10 bases match TRBD1. From germline, CDR1 is LNHDA and CDR2 SQIVND (reference sequence). CDR3 size: 14 residues. V was pared by 5 bases and J by 8 bases, with 6 bases of the junction left unmatched. The chain's CDR3 is CASSLTGQGYEQFF. CDR3 DNA sequence: TGTGCCAGTAGTTTAACGGGACAGGGGTATGAGCAGTTCTTC.

The rearrangement uses TRBV7-9 and TRBJ2-2; 8 positions agree with TRBD1. The length of the CDR3 is 15 residues. Germline CDR1 reads SEHNR; CDR2 reads FQNEAQ (reference sequence). V shed 1 base and J 4 bases; nucleotides not matched to a gene: 2. The CDR3 DNA is TGTGCCAGCAGCTTAGACACAGGGGGCACCGGGGAGCTGTTTTTT. Amino acids: CASSLDTGGTGELFF.

The chain links TRBV7-6 to TRBJ2-5, with TRBD1 identical over 9 bases. Trimming took 5 bases from V and 7 from J; bases not matched to a gene: 5. This CDR3 has 13 amino acids. CDR1 and CDR2 from the germline V gene are SGHVS and FNYEAQ. CDR3 DNA sequence: TGTGCCAGCAGCGCCACAGGGGGCTGGACCCAGTACTTC. Protein: CASSATGGWTQYF.

V is TRBV7-2 and J is TRBJ1-5, with D possibly being TRBD1 (5 bases). From germline, CDR1 is SGHTA and CDR2 FQGNSA. Trimming shortened V by 2 bases and J by 8 bases, and 19 bases separated the two germline ends. The CDR3 covers 16 residues. For the CDR3, the DNA is TGTGCCAGCAGCTTATCGGTAGGGGCCGTTTGGGAGCCCCAGCATTTT. It specifies CASSLSVGAVWEPQHF.

CDR3 loop: CASSPNVGGANGYTF. The CDR3 region has the DNA TGTGCCAGCAGCCCGAATGTTGGGGGGGCAAATGGCTACACCTTC. J is TRBJ1-2 and V is TRBV5-4, with D tentatively TRBD1 (6 bases). V was trimmed by 4 bases and J by 6 bases, leaving 19 bases between them. The CDR3 sequence is 15 residues long. Per germline, CDR1 SGHNT and CDR2 YYREEE (reference sequence).

This clone was observed a few times. The chain links TRBV20-1 to TRBJ1-1; D unclear. Germline CDR1 is DFQATT and CDR2 is SNEGSKA (reference sequence). V was pared by 6 bases and J by 7 bases, with 9 bases between. This CDR3 comprises 10 residues. The CDR3 spells CSAPKIEAFF. Here the CDR3 DNA reads TGCAGTGCACCGAAGATTGAAGCTTTCTTT.

The chain uses TRBV19 and TRBJ2-2, with 12 bases that match TRBD2. This CDR3 contains 16 residues. V lost 5 bases to trimming and J lost 4 bases; unmatched junction nucleotides: 5. The germline V gene has CDR1 LNHDA and CDR2 SQIVND (reference sequence). The CDR3 sequence: CASSPRLAGATGELFF. In nucleotides, the CDR3 is TGTGCCAGTAGTCCGAGACTAGCGGGGGCCACCGGGGAGCTGTTTTTT.

The chain employs TRBV9 and TRBJ1-1; no clear D gene. Trimming cost V 3 bases and J 0 bases, with 6 bases left between them. Germline CDR1 is SGDLS and CDR2 is YYNGEE. The CDR3 is 13 residues long. CDR3 region: CASSDRLNTEAFF. In DNA, the CDR3 is TGTGCCAGCAGCGACAGATTGAACACTGAAGCTTTCTTT.

This rearrangement joins TRBV30 to TRBJ2-7, with a tentative D call TRBD2 (6 bases). The ends were cut back, 2 bases at V and 5 bases at J, with 7 bases in the middle. The CDR3 spans 11 residues. Germline CDR1 is GTSNPN and CDR2 is SVGIG (reference sequence). CDR3 in DNA: TGTGCCTGGAGTTGGGGGGACGAGCAGTACTTC. Translation gives CAWSWGDEQYF.

This chain joins TRBV6-5 and TRBJ2-7, with D possibly matching TRBD2 (5 bases). This CDR3 is 13 amino acids long. Germline CDR1 reads MNHEY; CDR2 reads SVGAGI. Trimming cost V 9 bases and J 1 base, with 13 bases left between them. In nucleotides, the CDR3 is TGTGCCAGTCGGGCCTCGGGGTCCTACGAGCAGTACTTC. It specifies CASRASGSYEQYF.

The chain couples TRBV12-3 or TRBV12-4 to TRBJ2-2; no clear D gene. V lost 5 bases, J lost 4 bases, and 8 bases lay in between. The CDR3 totals 13 residues. CDR3 nucleotide sequence: TGTGCCAGCAGTGGGATTATCACCGGGGAGCTGTTTTTT. Its protein product is CASSGIITGELFF.

This rearrangement joins TRBV14 to TRBJ1-2, with TRBD1 matching 8 bases. Trimming cost V 2 bases and J 6 bases; bases outside gene matches: 5. The CDR3 is 14 amino acids. From germline, CDR1 is SGHDN and CDR2 FVKESK. Here the CDR3 reads CASSQIRTGNGYTF. For the CDR3, the DNA is TGTGCCAGCAGCCAAATAAGGACAGGGAATGGCTACACCTTC.

The rearrangement links TRBV7-9 to TRBJ2-7; D not certain. Germline V gives CDR1 SEHNR, CDR2 FQNEAQ (reference sequence). V was shortened by 1 base and J by 7 bases, with 11 bases between the two germline ends. The CDR3 is made up of 13 amino acids. In DNA form, the CDR3 reads TGTGCCAGCAGCTTAGAGGCAGGCTCTGAGCAGTACTTC. Encoded protein: CASSLEAGSEQYF.

The chain joins TRBV27 to TRBJ2-1; possible D gene TRBD2, 6 bases. Looked up from germline, CDR1 is MNHEY and CDR2 is SMNVEV (reference sequence). This CDR3 comprises 18 residues. Trimming took 0 bases from V and 4 from J, leaving 19 bases between them. The CDR3 region has the DNA TGTGCCAGCAGTTTATCGTCCTGGGCGGGGCTTCTTTACAATGAGCAGTTCTTC. It specifies CASSLSSWAGLLYNEQFF.

V and J are TRBV2 and TRBJ1-1; D gene ambiguous. V was shortened by 3 bases and J by 2 bases, with 7 bases between the two germline ends. Looked up from germline, CDR1 is SNHLY and CDR2 is FYNNEI. The CDR3 consists of 13 residues. This CDR3 reads CASSDTPNTEAFF. The CDR3 nucleotides read TGTGCCAGCAGTGACACACCAAACACTGAAGCTTTCTTT.

V usage is TRBV12-3 or TRBV12-4 and J usage is TRBJ1-2; no firm D call. CDR3 length: 13 amino acids. The V end was cut by 5 bases, the J end by 2 bases, with 9 bases between. This CDR3 is CASSATVNYGYTF. CDR3 DNA sequence: TGTGCCAGCAGTGCGACGGTGAACTATGGCTACACCTTC.

The V call is TRBV6-6, the J call TRBJ2-5; D remains unclear. Trimming shortened V by 6 bases and J by 4 bases, and 6 bases separated the two germline ends. The CDR3 extends over 11 amino acids. CDR1 and CDR2 (germline): MNHNY, SVGAGI (reference sequence). The chain's CDR3 is CASSTTETQYF. The CDR3 DNA reads TGTGCCAGCAGCACCACAGAGACCCAGTACTTC.

This sequence joins TRBV29-1 and TRBJ1-2, with TRBD1 as a possible D gene (6 bases). Germline CDR1 SQVTM, CDR2 ANQGSEA. This CDR3 is 15 amino acids long. Trimming removed 0 bases at V and 6 bases at J, with 17 bases between. As DNA, the CDR3 is TGCAGCGTTGAAGATCTGTCGGGGGGCGGTAATGGCTACACCTTC. Protein product: CSVEDLSGGGNGYTF.

This chain links TRBV15 with TRBJ2-1, with D unclear. This CDR3 is 14 amino acids long. Trimming removed 4 bases at V and 8 bases at J, with 15 bases between. Germline CDR1 is LNHNV and CDR2 is YYDKDF (reference sequence). CDR3 bases: TGTGCCACCAGCAAAGACGCCGGGTGGGATGAGCAGTTCTTC. Amino acid sequence: CATSKDAGWDEQFF.

The J gene is TRBJ1-1, the V gene TRBV5-4, with D possibly TRBD1 on 6 matching bases. The CDR3 spans 12 residues. V dropped 2 bases and J dropped 7 bases, with 9 bases sitting between them. The V gene's germline CDR1 is SGHNT and CDR2 YYREEE (reference sequence). The CDR3 DNA reads as TGTGCCAGCAGCTTACAGGGCATTGAAGCTTTCTTT. Translated: CASSLQGIEAFF.

The sample holds one count of this clone. This chain links TRBV24-1 with TRBJ1-2; D is possibly TRBD1 (5 bases). V lost 3 bases and J 1 base, leaving 11 bases between the germline ends. The germline V gene encodes CDR1 KGHDR and CDR2 SFDVKD. The CDR3 runs to 15 residues. The CDR3 reads CATSDPRDGNYGYTF. The CDR3 nucleotides are TGTGCCACCAGTGATCCACGGGACGGTAACTATGGCTACACCTTC.